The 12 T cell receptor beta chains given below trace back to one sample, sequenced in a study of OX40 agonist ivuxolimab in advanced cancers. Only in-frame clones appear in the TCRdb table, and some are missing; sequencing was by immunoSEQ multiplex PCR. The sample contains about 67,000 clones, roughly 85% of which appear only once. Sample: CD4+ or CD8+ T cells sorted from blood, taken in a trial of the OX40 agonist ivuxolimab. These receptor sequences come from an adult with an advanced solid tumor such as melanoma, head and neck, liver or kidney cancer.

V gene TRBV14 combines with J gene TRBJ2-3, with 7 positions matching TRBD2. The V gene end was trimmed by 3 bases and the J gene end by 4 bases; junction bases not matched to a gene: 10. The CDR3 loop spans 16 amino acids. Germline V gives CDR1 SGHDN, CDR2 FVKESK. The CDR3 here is CASSHRRSGAPDTQYF. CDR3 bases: TGTGCCAGCAGCCACCGAAGGAGCGGGGCCCCAGATACGCAGTATTTT.

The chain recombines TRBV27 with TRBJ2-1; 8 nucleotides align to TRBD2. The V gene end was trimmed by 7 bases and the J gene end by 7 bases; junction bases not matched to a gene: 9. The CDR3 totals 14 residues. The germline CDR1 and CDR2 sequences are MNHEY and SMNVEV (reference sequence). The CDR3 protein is CASTASGSSNEQFF. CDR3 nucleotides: TGTGCCAGCACCGCCAGCGGGAGTTCGAATGAGCAGTTCTTC.

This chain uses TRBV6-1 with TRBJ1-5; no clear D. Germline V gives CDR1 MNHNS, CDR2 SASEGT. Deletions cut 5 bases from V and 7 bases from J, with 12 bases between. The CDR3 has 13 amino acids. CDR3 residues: CASSWGRGQPQHF. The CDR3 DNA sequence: TGTGCCAGCAGTTGGGGTAGAGGGCAGCCCCAGCATTTT.

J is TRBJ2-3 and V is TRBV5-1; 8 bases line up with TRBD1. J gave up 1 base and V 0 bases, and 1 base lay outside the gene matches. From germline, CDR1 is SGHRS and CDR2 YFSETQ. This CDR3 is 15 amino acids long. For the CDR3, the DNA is TGCGCCAGCAGCTTGGTGGGACAGGGCACAGATACGCAGTATTTT. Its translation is CASSLVGQGTDTQYF.

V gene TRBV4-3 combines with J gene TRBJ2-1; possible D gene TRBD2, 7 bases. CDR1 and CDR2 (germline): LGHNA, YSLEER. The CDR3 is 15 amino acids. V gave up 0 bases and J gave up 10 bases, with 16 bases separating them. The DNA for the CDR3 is TGCGCCAGCAGCCAAGAATCGGGGGGCCAGGGGGAGCAGTTCTTC. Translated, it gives CASSQESGGQGEQFF.

This chain's CDR3 is CASRLTGSLAYNEQFF. CDR3 DNA sequence: TGTGCCAGCAGACTAACCGGTAGCTTGGCCTACAATGAGCAGTTCTTC. This sequence joins TRBV7-2 and TRBJ2-1, with no clear D. Trimming cost V 6 bases and J 2 bases, with 17 bases left between them. From germline, CDR1 is SGHTA and CDR2 FQGNSA. This CDR3 is built from 16 residues.

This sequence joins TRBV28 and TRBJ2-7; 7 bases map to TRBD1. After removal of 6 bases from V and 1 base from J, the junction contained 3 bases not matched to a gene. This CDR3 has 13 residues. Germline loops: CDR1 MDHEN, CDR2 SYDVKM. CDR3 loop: CASRSGQSYEQYF. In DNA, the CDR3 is TGTGCCAGCAGATCGGGACAGTCCTACGAGCAGTACTTC.

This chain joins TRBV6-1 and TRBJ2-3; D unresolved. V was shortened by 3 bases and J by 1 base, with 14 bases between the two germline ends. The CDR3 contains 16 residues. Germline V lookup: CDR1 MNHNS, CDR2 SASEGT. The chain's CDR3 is CASSDEADRGTDTQYF. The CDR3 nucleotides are TGTGCCAGCAGTGATGAGGCGGACCGGGGCACAGATACGCAGTATTTT.

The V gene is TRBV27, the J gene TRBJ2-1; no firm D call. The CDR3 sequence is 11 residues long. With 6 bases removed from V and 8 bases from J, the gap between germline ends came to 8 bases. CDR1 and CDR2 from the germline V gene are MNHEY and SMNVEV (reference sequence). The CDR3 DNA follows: TGTGCCAGCAGCTCCCTTGATGAGCAGTTCTTC. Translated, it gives CASSSLDEQFF.

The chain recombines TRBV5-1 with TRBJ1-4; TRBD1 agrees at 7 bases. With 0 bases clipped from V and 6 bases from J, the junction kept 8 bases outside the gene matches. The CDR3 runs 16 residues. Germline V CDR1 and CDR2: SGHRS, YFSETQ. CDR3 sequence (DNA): TGCGCCAGCAGCTTGGAGGCAGGGGGGCAGGATGAAAAACTGTTTTTT. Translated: CASSLEAGGQDEKLFF.

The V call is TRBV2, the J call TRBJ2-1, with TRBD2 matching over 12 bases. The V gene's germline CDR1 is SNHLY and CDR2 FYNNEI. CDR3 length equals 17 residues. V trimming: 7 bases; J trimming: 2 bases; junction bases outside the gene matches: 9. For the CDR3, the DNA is TGTGCCAGCAAGAGGTCTAGCGGGAGGGGACCCTACAATGAGCAGTTCTTC. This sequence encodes CASKRSSGRGPYNEQFF.

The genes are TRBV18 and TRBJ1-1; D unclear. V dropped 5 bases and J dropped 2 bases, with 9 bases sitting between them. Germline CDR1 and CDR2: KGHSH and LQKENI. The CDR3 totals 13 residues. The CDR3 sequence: CASSGEPNTEAFF. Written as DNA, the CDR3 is TGTGCCAGCTCAGGGGAGCCTAACACTGAAGCTTTCTTT.